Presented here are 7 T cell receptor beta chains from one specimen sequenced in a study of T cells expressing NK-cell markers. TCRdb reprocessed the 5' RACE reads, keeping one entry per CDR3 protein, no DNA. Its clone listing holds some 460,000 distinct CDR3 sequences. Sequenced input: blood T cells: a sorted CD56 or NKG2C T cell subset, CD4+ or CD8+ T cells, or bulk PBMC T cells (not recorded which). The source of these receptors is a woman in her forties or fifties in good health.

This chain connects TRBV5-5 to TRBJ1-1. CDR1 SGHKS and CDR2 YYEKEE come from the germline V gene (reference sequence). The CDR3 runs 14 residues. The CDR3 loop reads CASSLLTKNTEAFF.

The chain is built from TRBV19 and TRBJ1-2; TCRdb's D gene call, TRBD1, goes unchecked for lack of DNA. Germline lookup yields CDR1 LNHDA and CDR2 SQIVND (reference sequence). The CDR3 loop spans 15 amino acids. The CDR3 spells CASSITPTGGHGYTF.

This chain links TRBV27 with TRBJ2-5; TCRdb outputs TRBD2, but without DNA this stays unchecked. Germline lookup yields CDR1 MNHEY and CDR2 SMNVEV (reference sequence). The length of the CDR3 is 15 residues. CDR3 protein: CATKRQAGPQETQYF.

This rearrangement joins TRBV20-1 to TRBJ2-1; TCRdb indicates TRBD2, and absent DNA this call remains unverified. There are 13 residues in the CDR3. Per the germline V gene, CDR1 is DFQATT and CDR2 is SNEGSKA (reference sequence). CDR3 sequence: CSARDSQRDSQFF.

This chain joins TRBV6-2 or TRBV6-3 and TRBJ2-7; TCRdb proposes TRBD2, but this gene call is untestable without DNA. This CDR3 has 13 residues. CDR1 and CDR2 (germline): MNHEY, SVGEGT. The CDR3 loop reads CASRSGLGYEQYF.

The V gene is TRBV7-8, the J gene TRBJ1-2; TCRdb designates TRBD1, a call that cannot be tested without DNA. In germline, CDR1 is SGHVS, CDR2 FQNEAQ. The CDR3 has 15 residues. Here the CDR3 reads CASSPRDREDYGYTF.

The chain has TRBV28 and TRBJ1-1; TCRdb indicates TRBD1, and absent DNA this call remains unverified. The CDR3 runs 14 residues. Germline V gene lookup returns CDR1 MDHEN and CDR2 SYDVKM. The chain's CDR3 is CASSSGTGESEAFF.